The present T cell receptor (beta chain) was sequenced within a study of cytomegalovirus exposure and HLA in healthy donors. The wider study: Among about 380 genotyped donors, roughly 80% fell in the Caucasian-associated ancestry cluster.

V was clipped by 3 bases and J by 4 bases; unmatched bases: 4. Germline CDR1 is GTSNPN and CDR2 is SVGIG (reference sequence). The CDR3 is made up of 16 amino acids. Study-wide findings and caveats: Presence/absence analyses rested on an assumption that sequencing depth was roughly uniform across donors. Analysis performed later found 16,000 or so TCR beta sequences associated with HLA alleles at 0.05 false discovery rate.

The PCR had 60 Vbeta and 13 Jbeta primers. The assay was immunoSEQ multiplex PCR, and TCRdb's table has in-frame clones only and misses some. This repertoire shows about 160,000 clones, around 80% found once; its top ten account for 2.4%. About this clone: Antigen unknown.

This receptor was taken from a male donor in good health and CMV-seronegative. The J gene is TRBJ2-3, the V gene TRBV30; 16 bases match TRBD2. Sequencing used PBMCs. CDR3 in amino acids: CAWSSGLAGGADTQYF. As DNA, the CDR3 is TGTGCCTGGAGCTCGGGACTAGCGGGGGGGGCAGATACGCAGTATTTT.